The clone carrying this T cell receptor (beta chain) was detected a few times. Its antigen is unidentified. Per germline, CDR1 MNHEY and CDR2 SVGAGI. The CDR3 totals 14 residues. The ends were cut back, 0 bases at V and 2 bases at J, with 7 bases in the middle. The sample originates from a study of identical twins. Study results and limitations: Analyses of zero insertions could, in part, be confounded by invariant MAIT and iNKT cells. The more abundant beta clonotypes in cord blood had fewer insertions, and memory repertoires did not show this. Some out-of-frame alpha sequences were shared by twins, and these showed excess low generation probability.

One entry per CDR3 protein, called by TCRdb with MiXCR from the 5' RACE reads. The sample lists 690,000 or so distinct CDR3 sequences; 6.1% were seen once. The specimen sequenced was naive T cells sorted from blood. The rearrangement joins TRBV6-5 to TRBJ1-2, with D uncertain. The sequence was obtained from a man between 18 and 35 years old in good health. The DNA of the CDR3 is TGTGCCAGCAGTTACTCCGAGGCAAACTATGGCTACACCTTC. This codes for CASSYSEANYGYTF.